This TCR beta chain is drawn from a study of Graves' ophthalmopathy and Graves' hyperthyroidism. Study observations and caveats: Among expanded thyroid clonotypes above 0.001 frequency, most also occurred in blood.

The table lists this clonotype with many counts. As yet, its antigen is unknown. The authors amplified TCR beta CDR3 regions, and they did so from RNA transcripts for repertoire sequencing. HTBI primers served in a first-round RT-PCR, which a second-round multiplex PCR followed. MiXCR, applied by TCRdb to the multiplex PCR reads, yields one record per CDR3 protein. The repertoire holds 620,000 or so distinct CDR3 sequences, with about a fifth as singletons. The CDR3 runs to 14 residues. Germline CDR1 and CDR2: MDHEN and SYDVKM. V dropped 5 bases and J dropped 6 bases, with 16 bases sitting between them.

J is TRBJ1-1 and V is TRBV28; D gene uncertain. The receptor was isolated from a woman aged 18-29 years with stable Graves' hyperthyroidism. Some clones in this sample may be carry-over from other donors' samples. The material sequenced was peripheral blood. CDR3 sequence (DNA): TGTGCCAGCAGTGACCCAGGTGTGAGCCCTGAAGCTTTCTTT. The encoded protein is CASSDPGVSPEAFF.